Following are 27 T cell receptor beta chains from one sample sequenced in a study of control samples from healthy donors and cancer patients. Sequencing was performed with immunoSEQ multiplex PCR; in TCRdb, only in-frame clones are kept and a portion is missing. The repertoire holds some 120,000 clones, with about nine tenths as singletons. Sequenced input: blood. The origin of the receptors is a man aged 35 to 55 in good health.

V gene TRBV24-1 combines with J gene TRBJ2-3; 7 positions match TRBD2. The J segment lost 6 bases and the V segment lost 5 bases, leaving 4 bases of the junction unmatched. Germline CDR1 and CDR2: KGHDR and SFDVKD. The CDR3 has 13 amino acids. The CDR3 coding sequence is TGTGCCACCAGTGTCCACGGGGGGGATACGCAGTATTTT. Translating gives CATSVHGGDTQYF.

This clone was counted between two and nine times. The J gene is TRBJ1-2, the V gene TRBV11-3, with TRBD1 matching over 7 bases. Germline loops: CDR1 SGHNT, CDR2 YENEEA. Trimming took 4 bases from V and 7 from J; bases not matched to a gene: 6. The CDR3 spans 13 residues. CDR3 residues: CASSWGQLLGYTF. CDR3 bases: TGTGCCAGCAGCTGGGGACAGTTGCTTGGCTACACCTTC.

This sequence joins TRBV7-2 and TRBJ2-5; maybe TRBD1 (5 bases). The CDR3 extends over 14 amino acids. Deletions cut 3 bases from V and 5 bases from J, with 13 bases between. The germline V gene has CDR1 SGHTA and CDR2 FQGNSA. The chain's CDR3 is CASSFFTGQETQYF. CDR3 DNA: TGTGCCAGCAGCTTTTTTACAGGCCAGGAGACCCAGTACTTC.

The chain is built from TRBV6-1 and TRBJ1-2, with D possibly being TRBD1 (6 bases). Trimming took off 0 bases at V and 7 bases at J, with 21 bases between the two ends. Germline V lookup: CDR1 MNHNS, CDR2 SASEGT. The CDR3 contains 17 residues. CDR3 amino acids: CASSEAGGIRTVGGYTF. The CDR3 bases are TGTGCCAGCAGTGAAGCGGGGGGGATAAGGACAGTAGGTGGCTACACCTTC.

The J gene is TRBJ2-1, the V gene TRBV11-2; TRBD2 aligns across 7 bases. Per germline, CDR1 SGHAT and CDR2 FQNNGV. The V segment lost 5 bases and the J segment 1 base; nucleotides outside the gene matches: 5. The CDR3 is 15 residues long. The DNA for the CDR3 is TGTGCCAGCAGCGCCCGACTAGCTTCCTACAATGAGCAGTTCTTC. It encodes CASSARLASYNEQFF. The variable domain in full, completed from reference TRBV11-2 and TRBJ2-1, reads EAGVAQSPRYKIIEKRQSVAFWCNPISGHATLYWYQQILGQGPKLLIQFQNNGVVDDSQLPKDRFSAERLKGVDSTLKIQPAKLEDSAVYLCASSARLASYNEQFFGPGTRLTVL.

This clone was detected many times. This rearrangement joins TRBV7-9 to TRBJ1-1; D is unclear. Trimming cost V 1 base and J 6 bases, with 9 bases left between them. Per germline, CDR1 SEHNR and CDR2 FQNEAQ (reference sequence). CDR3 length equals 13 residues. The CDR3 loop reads CASSLGPGSEAFF. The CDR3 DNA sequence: TGTGCCAGCAGCTTAGGTCCGGGTTCTGAAGCTTTCTTT.

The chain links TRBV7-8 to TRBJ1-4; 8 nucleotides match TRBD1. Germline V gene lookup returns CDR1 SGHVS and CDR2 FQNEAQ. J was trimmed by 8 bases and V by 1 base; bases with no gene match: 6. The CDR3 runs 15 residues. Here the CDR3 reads CASSLGTGKNEKLFF. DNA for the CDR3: TGTGCCAGCAGCTTAGGGACAGGGAAAAACGAAAAACTGTTTTTT.

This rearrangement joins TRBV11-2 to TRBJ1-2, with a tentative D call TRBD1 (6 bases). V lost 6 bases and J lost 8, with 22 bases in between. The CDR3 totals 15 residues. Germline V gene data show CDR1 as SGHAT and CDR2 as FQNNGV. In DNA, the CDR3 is TGTGCCAGCAGAGTAGGGGGTGGGAACCGGCGGGGCTACACCTTC. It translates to CASRVGGGNRRGYTF. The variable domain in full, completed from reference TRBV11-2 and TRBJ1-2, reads EAGVAQSPRYKIIEKRQSVAFWCNPISGHATLYWYQQILGQGPKLLIQFQNNGVVDDSQLPKDRFSAERLKGVDSTLKIQPAKLEDSAVYLCASRVGGGNRRGYTFGSGTRLTVV.

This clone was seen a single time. CDR3 residues: CASSLGQRSYEQYF. For the CDR3, the DNA is TGCGCCAGCAGCTTAGGACAGAGGTCCTACGAGCAGTACTTC. The V call is TRBV5-1, the J call TRBJ2-7, with TRBD1 as a possible D gene (6 bases). The V and J ends lost 2 bases and 1 base respectively, with 10 bases between them. Germline-derived CDR1 and CDR2 are SGHRS and YFSETQ. The length of the CDR3 is 14 residues.

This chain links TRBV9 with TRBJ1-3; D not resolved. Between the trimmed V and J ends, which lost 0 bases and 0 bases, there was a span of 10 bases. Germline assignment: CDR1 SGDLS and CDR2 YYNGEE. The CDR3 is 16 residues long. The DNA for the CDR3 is TGTGCCAGCAGCGTAGATCGATCGAGCTCTGGAAACACCATATATTTT. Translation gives CASSVDRSSSGNTIYF.

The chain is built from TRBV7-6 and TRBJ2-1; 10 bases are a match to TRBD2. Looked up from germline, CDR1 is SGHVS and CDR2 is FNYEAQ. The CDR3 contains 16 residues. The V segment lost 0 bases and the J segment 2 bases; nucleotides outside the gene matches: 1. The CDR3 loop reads CASSLASGGAYNEQFF. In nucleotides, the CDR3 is TGTGCCAGCAGCTTAGCGAGCGGGGGGGCCTACAATGAGCAGTTCTTC. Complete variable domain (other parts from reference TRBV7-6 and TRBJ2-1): GAGVSQSPRYKVTKRGQDVALRCDPISGHVSLYWYRQALGQGPEFLTYFNYEAQQDKSGLPNDRFSAERPEGSISTLTIQRTEQRDSAMYRCASSLASGGAYNEQFFGPGTRLTVL.

DNA for the CDR3: TGTGCCAGTAGTAAAGGGACCTCCCTCTCGGGCACTGAAGCTTTCTTT. It encodes CASSKGTSLSGTEAFF. The rearrangement uses TRBV19 and TRBJ1-1, with TRBD1 as a possible D gene (5 bases). The CDR3 runs to 16 residues. The V end was cut by 4 bases, the J end by 4 bases, with 19 bases between. Germline values: CDR1 LNHDA, CDR2 SQIVND (reference sequence).

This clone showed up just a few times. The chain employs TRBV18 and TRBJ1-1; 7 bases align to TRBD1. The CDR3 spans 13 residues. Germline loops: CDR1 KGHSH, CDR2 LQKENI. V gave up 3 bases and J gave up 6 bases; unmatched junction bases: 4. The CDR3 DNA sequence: TGTGCCAGCTCACCGGGACAGAAGGCTGAAGCTTTCTTT. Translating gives CASSPGQKAEAFF. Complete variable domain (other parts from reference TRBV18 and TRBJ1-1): NAGVMQNPRHLVRRRGQEARLRCSPMKGHSHVYWYRQLPEEGLKFMVYLQKENIIDESGMPKERFSAEFPKEGPSILRIQQVVRGDSAAYFCASSPGQKAEAFFGQGTRLTVV.

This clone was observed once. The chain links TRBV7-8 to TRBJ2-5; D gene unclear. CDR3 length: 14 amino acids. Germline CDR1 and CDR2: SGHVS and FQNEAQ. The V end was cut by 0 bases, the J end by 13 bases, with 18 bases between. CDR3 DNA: TGTGCCAGCAGCTTAGCCCCTTCTGACCAGCCACGGTACTTC. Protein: CASSLAPSDQPRYF.

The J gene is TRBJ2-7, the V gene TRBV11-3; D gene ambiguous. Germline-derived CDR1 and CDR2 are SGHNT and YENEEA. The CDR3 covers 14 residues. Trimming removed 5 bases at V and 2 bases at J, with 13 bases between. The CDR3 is CASSHLRAPYEQYF. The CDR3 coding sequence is TGTGCCAGCAGCCACCTGCGAGCCCCCTACGAGCAGTACTTC.

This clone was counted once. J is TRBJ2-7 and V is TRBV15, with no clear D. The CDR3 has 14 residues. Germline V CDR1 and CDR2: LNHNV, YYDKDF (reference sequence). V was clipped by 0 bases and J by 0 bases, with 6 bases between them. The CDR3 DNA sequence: TGTGCCACCAGCAGAGACCGTAGCTCCTACGAGCAGTACTTC. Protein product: CATSRDRSSYEQYF.

The CDR3 DNA reads as TGTGCCAGCAGCACCTGGGCCCTACGGGAGACCCAGTACTTC. This translates into CASSTWALRETQYF. The chain links TRBV7-2 to TRBJ2-5, with D unclear. Germline lookup yields CDR1 SGHTA and CDR2 FQGNSA. The CDR3 spans 14 residues. V dropped 5 bases and J dropped 5 bases, with 15 bases sitting between them.

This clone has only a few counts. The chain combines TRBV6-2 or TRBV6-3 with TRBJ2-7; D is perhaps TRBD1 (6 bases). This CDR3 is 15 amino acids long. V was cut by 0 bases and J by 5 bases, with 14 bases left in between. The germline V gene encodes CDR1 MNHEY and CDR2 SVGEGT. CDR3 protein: CASSYSGTLRHEQYF. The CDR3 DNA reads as TGTGCCAGCAGTTACTCAGGGACACTGAGGCACGAGCAGTACTTC.

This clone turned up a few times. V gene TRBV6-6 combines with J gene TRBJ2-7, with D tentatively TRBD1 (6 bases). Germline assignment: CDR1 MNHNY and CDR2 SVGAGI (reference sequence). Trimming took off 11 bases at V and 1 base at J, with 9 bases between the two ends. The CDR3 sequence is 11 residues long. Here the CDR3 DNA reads TGTGCCTCCAGGGGTTCCTACGAGCAGTACTTC. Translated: CASRGSYEQYF.

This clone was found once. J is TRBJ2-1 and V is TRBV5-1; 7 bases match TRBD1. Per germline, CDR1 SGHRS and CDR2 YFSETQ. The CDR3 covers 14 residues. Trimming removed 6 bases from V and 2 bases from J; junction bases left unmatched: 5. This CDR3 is CASNPQGAYNEQFF. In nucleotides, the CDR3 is TGCGCCAGCAACCCGCAGGGGGCCTACAATGAGCAGTTCTTC.

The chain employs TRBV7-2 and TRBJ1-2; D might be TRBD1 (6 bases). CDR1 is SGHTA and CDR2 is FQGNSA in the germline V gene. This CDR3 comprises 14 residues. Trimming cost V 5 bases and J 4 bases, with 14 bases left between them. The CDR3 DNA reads TGTGCCAGCAGCACCCAGGACAGTCCCTATGGCTACACCTTC. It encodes CASSTQDSPYGYTF.

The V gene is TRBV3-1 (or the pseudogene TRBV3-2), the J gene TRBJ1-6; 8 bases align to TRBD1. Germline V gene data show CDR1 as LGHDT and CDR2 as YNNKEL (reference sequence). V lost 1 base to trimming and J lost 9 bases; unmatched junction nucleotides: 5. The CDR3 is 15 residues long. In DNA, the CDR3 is TGTGCCAGCAGCCAAGGACAGGGGCTGGGTTCACCCCTCCACTTT. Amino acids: CASSQGQGLGSPLHF.

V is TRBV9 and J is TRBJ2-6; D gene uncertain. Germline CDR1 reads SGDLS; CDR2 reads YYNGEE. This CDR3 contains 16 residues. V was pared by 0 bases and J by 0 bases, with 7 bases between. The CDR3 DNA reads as TGTGCCAGCAGCGTAGCTTTGAGCTCTGGGGCCAACGTCCTGACTTTC. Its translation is CASSVALSSGANVLTF.

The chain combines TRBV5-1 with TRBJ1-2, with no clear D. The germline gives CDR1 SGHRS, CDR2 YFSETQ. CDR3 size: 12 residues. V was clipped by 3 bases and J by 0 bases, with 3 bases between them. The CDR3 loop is CASSSTNYGYTF. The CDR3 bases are TGCGCCAGCAGCTCAACTAACTATGGCTACACCTTC.

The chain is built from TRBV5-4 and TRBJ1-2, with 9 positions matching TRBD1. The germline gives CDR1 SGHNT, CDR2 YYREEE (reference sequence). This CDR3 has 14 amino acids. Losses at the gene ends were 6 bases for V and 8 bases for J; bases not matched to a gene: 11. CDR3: CASIEPGTGYGYTF. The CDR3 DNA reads TGTGCCAGCATCGAGCCTGGGACAGGGTACGGCTACACCTTC.

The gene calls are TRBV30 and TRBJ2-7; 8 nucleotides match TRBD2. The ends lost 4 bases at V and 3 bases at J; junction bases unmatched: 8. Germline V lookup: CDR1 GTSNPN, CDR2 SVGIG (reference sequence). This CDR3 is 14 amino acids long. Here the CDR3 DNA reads TGTGCCTGGAAGACGGGGGGGCCCTTCTACGAGCAGTACTTC. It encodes CAWKTGGPFYEQYF.

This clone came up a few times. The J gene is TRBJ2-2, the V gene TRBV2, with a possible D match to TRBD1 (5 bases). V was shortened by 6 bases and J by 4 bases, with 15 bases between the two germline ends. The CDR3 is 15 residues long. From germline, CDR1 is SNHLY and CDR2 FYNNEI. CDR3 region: CASSQLRVGTGELFF. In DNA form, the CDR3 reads TGTGCCAGCAGCCAACTCAGGGTTGGCACCGGGGAGCTGTTTTTT.